This TCR beta chain was sequenced during a study of OX40 agonist ivuxolimab in advanced cancers. Turning to this clone: The antigen remains undetermined.

Study results and limitations: Also showing low normalized T-cell clonal expansion were some of the nonresponders.

V lost 4 bases and J 4 bases, leaving 17 bases between the germline ends. This CDR3 spans 15 amino acids. Germline V lookup: CDR1 SGDLS, CDR2 YYNGEE. Here immunoSEQ multiplex PCR was the method, and the copy in TCRdb shows in-frame clones only, minus some. The sample shows about 60,000 clones, around 82% of them seen only once. This clonotype originated in an adult with an advanced solid tumor such as melanoma, head and neck, liver or kidney cancer. V is TRBV9 and J is TRBJ2-5; weak D call: TRBD1 (6 bases). The sequencing here drew on CD4+ or CD8+ T cells sorted from blood, taken in a trial of the OX40 agonist ivuxolimab. The CDR3 protein is CASSLKPGQLETQYF. CDR3 nucleotide sequence: TGTGCCAGCAGCCTGAAGCCCGGACAGTTAGAGACCCAGTACTTC.